This is a list of T cell receptor beta chains from one sample in a study of vaccination and CD4 T cells after COVID-19. TCRdb used MiXCR to reprocess the PCR reads, holding one entry per CDR3 protein. The sample carries about 18,000 distinct CDR3 sequences, about half recorded once. Their cognate antigens are unknown. Sequenced sample: CD4+ T cells from blood, cultured in vitro. These receptors came from a human donor who had recovered from COVID-19. Each CDR3 is given with its conserved first and last residue. D genes are given only for firm matches. For some rows the clone size is stated as once, few or many, or as a class when expanded; others skip it.

v_call	d_call	clone_size	j_call	cdr3_nt	cdr3_aa
TRBV6-5	.	few	TRBJ1-5	TGTGCCAGCAGTTACTCGAGGTCGGGGATGGCTTATAGCAATCAGCCCCAGCATTTT	CASSYSRSGMAYSNQPQHF
TRBV2	.	.	TRBJ1-5	TGTGCCAGCAGTGCCCGGGGGAGGGATCAGCCCCAGCATTTT	CASSARGRDQPQHF
TRBV20-1	TRBD1	.	TRBJ1-2	TGCAGTGCTAGACCTCAGGGGGAATGGGGCTACACCTTC	CSARPQGEWGYTF
TRBV20-1	.	.	TRBJ2-6	TGCAGTGCTAGGAAGGGTTCCCCAGGTGGGGCCAACGTCCTGACTTTC	CSARKGSPGGANVLTF
TRBV15	.	few	TRBJ2-7	TGTGCCACCAGCAGATCAGATCTGGCAGGGGCGGCCGAGCAGTACTTC	CATSRSDLAGAAEQYF
TRBV28	.	.	TRBJ1-1	TGTGCCAGCAGTTCCCTCTCCTACAGCGAAGGGAACACTGAAGCTTTCTTT	CASSSLSYSEGNTEAFF
TRBV6-2/TRBV6-3	TRBD1	.	TRBJ1-1	TGTGCCAGCAGTTACAGACAGGGGGCGACAAGGTCTGAAGCTTTCTTT	CASSYRQGATRSEAFF
TRBV7-9	.	.	TRBJ2-3	TGTGCCAGCAGCTTAGAAGGGACACAGTATTCCACGCAGTATTTT	CASSLEGTQYSTQYF
TRBV19	.	.	TRBJ1-6	TGTGCCAGTAGTATTCCCGGGGATTCACCCCTCCACTTT	CASSIPGDSPLHF
TRBV5-1	.	.	TRBJ2-1	TGCGCCAGCAGCCCCGGCCAGTCCCGATACAATGAGCAGTTCTTC	CASSPGQSRYNEQFF
TRBV7-2	.	.	TRBJ1-5	TGTGCCAGCAGCGCAGTCGGGCCAGGGAGTCAGCCCCAGCATTTT	CASSAVGPGSQPQHF
TRBV7-9	TRBD1	.	TRBJ1-4	TGTGCCAGCAGCCAAACAGGGGCGGGGGAAAAACTGTTTTTT	CASSQTGAGEKLFF
TRBV20-1	.	.	TRBJ2-3	TGCAGCTGCTGGGGGGGCACAGATACGCAGTATTTT	CSCWGGTDTQYF
TRBV30	.	.	TRBJ1-2	TGTGCCCAGAGGGCCAATTCGGGCTATGGCTACACCTTC	CAQRANSGYGYTF
TRBV5-4	TRBD2	few	TRBJ2-5	TGTGCCAGCAGTTCCTTAGCGGGGGGCGTGGAAGAGACCCAGTACTTC	CASSSLAGGVEETQYF
TRBV7-8	.	.	TRBJ1-1	TGTGCCAGCAGCTTAGAATACGGGGGAAGTGAAGCTTTCTTT	CASSLEYGGSEAFF
TRBV7-2	.	few	TRBJ2-1	TGTGCCAGCAGTCCCTACCCTCGGGTTCCCTCCTACAATGAGCAGTTCTTC	CASSPYPRVPSYNEQFF
TRBV6-5	TRBD1	.	TRBJ2-3	TGTGCCAGCAGTTACGGACAGGGGGGTACGCAGTATTTT	CASSYGQGGTQYF
TRBV30	.	.	TRBJ1-6	TGTGCCTGGAGCCCAGGGGCAAAACGGGATTCACCCCTCCACTTT	CAWSPGAKRDSPLHF
TRBV19	.	.	TRBJ2-7	TGTGCCAGTAGTATAGTAGCGAGGGACTACGAGCAGTACTTC	CASSIVARDYEQYF
TRBV5-8	.	few	TRBJ1-1	TGTGCCAGCAGCTTTAGGAGCACTGAAGCTTTCTTT	CASSFRSTEAFF
TRBV2	.	few	TRBJ1-5	TGTGCCAGCAGTGAAGGGCCAGGTAGCAATCAGCCCCAGCATTTT	CASSEGPGSNQPQHF
TRBV30	.	.	TRBJ2-3	TGTGCCTGGAGAGGCGGGGGCAGGGGTGGCGATACGCAGTATTTT	CAWRGGGRGGDTQYF
TRBV20-1	TRBD2	.	TRBJ2-2	TGCAGTGCTAGACTAGCGGGAGGTATCACCGGGGAGCTGTTTTTT	CSARLAGGITGELFF
TRBV9	.	.	TRBJ2-1	TGTGCCAGCAGCGTGGGGCCCGACTACAATGAGCAGTTCTTC	CASSVGPDYNEQFF
TRBV7-3	.	.	TRBJ2-7	TGTGCCAGCAGCCCAGGACCAACAGGAACCTACGAGCAGTACTTC	CASSPGPTGTYEQYF
TRBV6-2/TRBV6-3	TRBD2	.	TRBJ2-2	TGTGCCAGCAGTTTCGGGACTAGCGGGAACACCGGGGAGCTGTTTTTT	CASSFGTSGNTGELFF
TRBV4-1	.	few	TRBJ1-2	TGCGCCAGCAGCCCCCGGGTCAGGTTGGAGTATGGCTACACCTTC	CASSPRVRLEYGYTF
TRBV20-1	.	once	TRBJ2-7	TGCAGTGCAAGGGACTCCTCCTACGAGCAGTACTTC	CSARDSSYEQYF
TRBV10-3	.	.	TRBJ1-3	TGTGCCAGCACAGCTGGAAACACCATATATTTT	CASTAGNTIYF
TRBV7-2	TRBD1	.	TRBJ2-3	TGTGCCAGCAGCCTAGGGGACAGGGGGCAGTCAGATACGCAGTATTTT	CASSLGDRGQSDTQYF
TRBV20-1	.	.	TRBJ1-1	TGCAGTGCTAGAGTCCGGACATCTAACACTGAAGCTTTCTTT	CSARVRTSNTEAFF
TRBV30	.	.	TRBJ2-2	TGTGCCTGGAGTGTACTCATCGGGAGCACAACGAACACCGGGGAGCTGTTTTTT	CAWSVLIGSTTNTGELFF
TRBV28	.	.	TRBJ2-7	TGTGCCAGCAGTTTTACGGGGACCTGGGACATCCAACCCTACGAGCAGTACTTC	CASSFTGTWDIQPYEQYF
TRBV19	TRBD2	.	TRBJ2-2	TGTGCCAGTAGACCATGGGGGTTACTAGCGGACACTAACACCGGGGAGCTGTTTTTT	CASRPWGLLADTNTGELFF
TRBV2	TRBD2	.	TRBJ2-1	TGTGCCAGCGTCCAACTAGCGGGCGTGGCAAATGAGCAGTTCTTC	CASVQLAGVANEQFF
TRBV6-1	TRBD1	few	TRBJ1-5	TGTGCCAGCAGACCTGGGACAGGGGATAGCAATCAGCCCCAGCATTTT	CASRPGTGDSNQPQHF
TRBV20-1	TRBD1	.	TRBJ1-1	TGCAGTGCTGTCACAGGGGGAAAGACTGAAGCTTTCTTT	CSAVTGGKTEAFF
TRBV7-2	.	.	TRBJ2-3	TGTGCCAGCAGGGCTAGTTCAGATACGCAGTATTTT	CASRASSDTQYF
TRBV7-2	TRBD1	medium-sized	TRBJ2-5	TGTGCCAGCAGCTTGACAGGGGGCCAAGAGACCCAGTACTTC	CASSLTGGQETQYF
TRBV7-2	TRBD2	.	TRBJ2-7	TGTGCCAGCAGCGTATCCCCGGGACTAGTAGATTACGAGCAGTACTTC	CASSVSPGLVDYEQYF